The source of this T cell receptor beta chain is a study of blood T cells in healthy people across ages. It was with a sample-barcoded 5' primer and a J-beta primer mix that a second PCR of about 6 to 12 cycles was run. One entry per CDR3 protein, called by TCRdb with MiXCR from the 5' RACE reads. The sample records some 1.5 million distinct CDR3 sequences, 25% to 30% being singletons. This clonotype was detected a few times. Antigen: not known. Per the germline V gene, CDR1 is MNHEY and CDR2 is SMNVEV (reference sequence). The CDR3 consists of 13 residues. Between the trimmed V and J ends, which lost 5 bases and 4 bases, there was a span of 11 bases. Study-level points and caveats: Unsorted PBMC input precluded a conclusive naive versus antigen-experienced comparison.

This sequence originates from a woman in her 30s in good health. The rearrangement links TRBV27 to TRBJ1-2, with a possible D match to TRBD1 (5 bases). Sequenced input: blood. Written as DNA, the CDR3 is TGTGCCAGCAGTCTGGGGCACGGCTATGGCTACACCTTC. This sequence encodes CASSLGHGYGYTF.